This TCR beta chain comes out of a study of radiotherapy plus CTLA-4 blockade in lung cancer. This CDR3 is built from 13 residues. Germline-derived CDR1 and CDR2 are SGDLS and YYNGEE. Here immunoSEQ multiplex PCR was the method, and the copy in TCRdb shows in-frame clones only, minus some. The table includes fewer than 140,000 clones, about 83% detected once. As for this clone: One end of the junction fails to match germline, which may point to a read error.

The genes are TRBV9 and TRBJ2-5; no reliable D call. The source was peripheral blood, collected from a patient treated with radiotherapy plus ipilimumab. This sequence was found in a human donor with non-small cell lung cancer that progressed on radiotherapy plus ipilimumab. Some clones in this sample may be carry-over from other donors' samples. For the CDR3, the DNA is TGTGCCAGCCGCGTAGAAGGTTGGGAGACCCAGTACTTC. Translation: CASRVEGWETQYF.